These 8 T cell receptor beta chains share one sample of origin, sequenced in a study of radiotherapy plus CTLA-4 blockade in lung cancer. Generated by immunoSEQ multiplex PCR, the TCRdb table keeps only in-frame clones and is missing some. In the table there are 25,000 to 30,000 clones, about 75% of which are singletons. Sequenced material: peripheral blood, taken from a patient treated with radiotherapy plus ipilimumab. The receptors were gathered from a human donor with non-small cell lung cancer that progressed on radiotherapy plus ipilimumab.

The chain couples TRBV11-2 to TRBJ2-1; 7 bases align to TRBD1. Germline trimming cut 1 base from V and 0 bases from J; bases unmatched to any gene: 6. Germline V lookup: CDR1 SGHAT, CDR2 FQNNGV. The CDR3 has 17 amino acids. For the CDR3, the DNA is TGTGCCAGCAGCTTAGTGGGTAGACAGGGCTCCTACAATGAGCAGTTCTTC. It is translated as CASSLVGRQGSYNEQFF.

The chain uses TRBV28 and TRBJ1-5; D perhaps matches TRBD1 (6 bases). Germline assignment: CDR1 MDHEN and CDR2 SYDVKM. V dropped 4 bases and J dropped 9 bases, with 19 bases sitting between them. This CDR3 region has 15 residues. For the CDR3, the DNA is TGTGCCAGCAGTTGGGGACACGAGCTTGAGGGGCCCCAGCATTTT. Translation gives CASSWGHELEGPQHF.

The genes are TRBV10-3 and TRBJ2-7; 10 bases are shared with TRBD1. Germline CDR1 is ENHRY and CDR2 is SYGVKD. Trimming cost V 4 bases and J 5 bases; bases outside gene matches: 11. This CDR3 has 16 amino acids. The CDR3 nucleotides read TGTGCCATCAGTGTAGTAGGGACAGGGGCTTCTGACGAGCAGTACTTC. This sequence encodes CAISVVGTGASDEQYF.

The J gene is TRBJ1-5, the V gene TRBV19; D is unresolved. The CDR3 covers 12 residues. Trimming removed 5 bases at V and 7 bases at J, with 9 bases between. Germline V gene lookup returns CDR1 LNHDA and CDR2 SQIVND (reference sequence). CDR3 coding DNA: TGTGCCAGTAGTCTCCAATGGCAGCCCCAGCATTTT. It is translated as CASSLQWQPQHF.

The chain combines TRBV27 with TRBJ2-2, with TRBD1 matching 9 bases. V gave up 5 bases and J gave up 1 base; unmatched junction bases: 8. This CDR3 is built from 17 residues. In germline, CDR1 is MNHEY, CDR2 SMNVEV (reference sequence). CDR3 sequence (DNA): TGTGCCAGCAGTCCTCCGGGACAGGGTTTGAACACCGGGGAGCTGTTTTTT. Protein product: CASSPPGQGLNTGELFF.

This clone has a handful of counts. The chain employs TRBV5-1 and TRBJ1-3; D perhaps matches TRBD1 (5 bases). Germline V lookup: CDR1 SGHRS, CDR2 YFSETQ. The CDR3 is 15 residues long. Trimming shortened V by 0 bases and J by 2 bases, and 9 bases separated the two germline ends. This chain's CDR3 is CASSLDGAAGNTIYF. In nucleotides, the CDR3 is TGCGCCAGCAGCTTGGATGGGGCGGCTGGAAACACCATATATTTT.

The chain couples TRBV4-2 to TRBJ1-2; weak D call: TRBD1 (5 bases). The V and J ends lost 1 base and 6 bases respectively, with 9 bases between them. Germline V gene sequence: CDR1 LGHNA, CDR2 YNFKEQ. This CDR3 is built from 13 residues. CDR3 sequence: CASSQVGGNGYTF. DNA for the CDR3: TGTGCCAGCAGCCAAGTTGGGGGAAATGGCTACACCTTC.

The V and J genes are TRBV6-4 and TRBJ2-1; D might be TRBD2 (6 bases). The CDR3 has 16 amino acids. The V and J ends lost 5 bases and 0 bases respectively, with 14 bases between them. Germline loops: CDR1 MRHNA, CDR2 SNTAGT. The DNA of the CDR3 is TGTGCCAGCAGTCCCGGGGCGGGGTACTCCTACAATGAGCAGTTCTTC. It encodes CASSPGAGYSYNEQFF.